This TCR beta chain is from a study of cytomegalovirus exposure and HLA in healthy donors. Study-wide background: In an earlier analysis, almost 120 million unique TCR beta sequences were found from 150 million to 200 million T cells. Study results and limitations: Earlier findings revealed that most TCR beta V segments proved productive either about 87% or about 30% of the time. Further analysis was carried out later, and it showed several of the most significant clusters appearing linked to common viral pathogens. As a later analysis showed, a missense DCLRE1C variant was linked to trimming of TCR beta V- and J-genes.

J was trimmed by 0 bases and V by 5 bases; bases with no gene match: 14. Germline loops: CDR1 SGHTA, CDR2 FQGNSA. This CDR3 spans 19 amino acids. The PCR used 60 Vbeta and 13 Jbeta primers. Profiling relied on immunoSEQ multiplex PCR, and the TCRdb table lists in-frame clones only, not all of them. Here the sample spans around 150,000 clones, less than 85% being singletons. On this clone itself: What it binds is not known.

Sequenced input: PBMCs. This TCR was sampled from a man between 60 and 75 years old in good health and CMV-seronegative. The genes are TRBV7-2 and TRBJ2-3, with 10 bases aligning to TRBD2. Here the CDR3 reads CASSPLGLAGATSTDTQYF. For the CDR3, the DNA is TGTGCCAGCAGCCCTCTAGGGCTAGCGGGAGCAACTAGCACAGATACGCAGTATTTT. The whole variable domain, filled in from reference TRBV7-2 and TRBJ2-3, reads GAGVSQSPSNKVTEKGKDVELRCDPISGHTALYWYRQSLGQGLEFLIYFQGNSAPDKSGLPSDRFSAERTGGSVSTLTIQRTQQEDSAVYLCASSPLGLAGATSTDTQYFGPGTRLTVL.